A selection of T cell receptor beta chains follows, all from one sample in a study of blood T cell repertoires in COVID-19. Data came from immunoSEQ multiplex PCR; TCRdb stores just in-frame clones and leaves some out. The sample includes around 250,000 clones, around 83% of them seen just once. The sequencing input was peripheral blood. The receptor set was obtained from a man aged 35-49 years with active or convalescent COVID-19. The CDR3 runs from the conserved cysteine through the conserved F or W. The D gene is left open where the match is weak.

V	D	J	length	CDR3	DNA
TRBV7-2	TRBD1	TRBJ2-1	15	CASRGQGSSYNEQFF	TGTGCCAGCAGAGGACAGGGGAGCTCCTACAATGAGCAGTTCTTC
TRBV24-1	NA	TRBJ1-2	11	CATSDFSGYTF	TGTGCCACCAGTGATTTCTCTGGCTACACCTTC
TRBV9	NA	TRBJ1-3	15	CASSSGQSSGNTIYF	TGTGCCAGCAGCTCCGGACAGAGTTCTGGAAACACCATATATTTT
TRBV27	TRBD2	TRBJ2-2	16	CASSITGTSWTGELFF	TGTGCCAGCAGTATCACAGGGACTAGCTGGACCGGGGAGCTGTTTTTT
TRBV5-6	NA	TRBJ2-1	15	CASSLRTRVGNEQFF	TGTGCCAGCAGCTTAAGAACTAGGGTCGGGAATGAGCAGTTCTTC
TRBV15	NA	TRBJ2-3	15	CATSRGQTVTDTQYF	TGTGCCACCAGCAGAGGCCAGACAGTAACAGATACGCAGTATTTT
TRBV7-2	NA	TRBJ2-1	14	CASSQGLFYNEQFF	TGTGCCAGCAGCCAGGGACTCTTCTACAATGAGCAGTTCTTC
TRBV11-2	TRBD1	TRBJ2-7	15	CASSLEAGGTHEQYF	TGTGCCAGCAGCTTAGAGGCAGGGGGCACCCACGAGCAGTACTTC
TRBV5-4	NA	TRBJ2-5	14	CASSPNRVGETQYF	TGTGCCAGCAGCCCAAACAGGGTAGGGGAGACCCAGTACTTC
TRBV19	TRBD1	TRBJ1-2	16	CASSIGPTGGFYGYTF	TGTGCCAGTAGTATAGGACCGACAGGGGGCTTCTATGGCTACACCTTC
TRBV4-1	TRBD2	TRBJ2-7	15	CASSQLAGHPYEQYF	TGCGCCAGCAGCCAACTAGCGGGACACCCATACGAGCAGTACTTC
TRBV9	NA	TRBJ2-2	13	CASSATRTGELFF	TGTGCCAGCAGCGCGACTCGCACCGGGGAGCTGTTTTTT
TRBV5-5	NA	TRBJ2-7	15	CASSLGDSIYEGQYF	TGTGCCAGCAGCTTAGGAGACTCCATCTACGAGGGGCAGTACTTC
TRBV5-1	NA	TRBJ1-2	15	CASSLDGRGISGYTF	TGCGCCAGCAGCTTGGACGGGAGGGGGATATCGGGCTACACCTTC
TRBV25-1	NA	TRBJ1-2	14	CASSEGGIILDYTF	TGTGCCAGCAGTGAAGGGGGCATTATCTTGGACTACACCTTC
TRBV19	TRBD1	TRBJ1-2	14	CASSADRGQHGYTF	TGTGCCAGTAGCGCAGACAGGGGCCAACATGGCTACACCTTC